This T cell receptor (beta chain) was captured by sequencing in a study of shared clonotypes between healthy human individuals. Study-wide background: A couple of women and three men aged 18 to 49 served as donors.

It was 150 to 200 ng DNA, around 33,000 T cell genomes, that sorted-subset replicate PCRs used. Methods used by the authors: Filtering of immunoSEQ junctional sequences could not match full-length read filtering. Profiling relied on immunoSEQ multiplex PCR, and the TCRdb table lists in-frame clones only, not all of them. V, J and clone size derive from that table, while D and trimming were established from the DNA sequence. The sample consists of 1,400,000 or so clones, approximately 98.5% of them appearing once. This clone was seen just once. As yet, its antigen is unknown. Points from the study as a whole: Among donors, the sharing of clonotypes was expected to be influenced by sequencing depth.

This receptor was obtained from a man aged 25-45 years in good health. Input material: naive CD4+ T cells sorted from blood. Subset noted: CD45RA+ positively selected.

CDR3 DNA: TGTGCCAGCAGTTTAGGACAGCTTCTTTCTAATCAGCCCCAGCATTTT. Translated: CASSLGQLLSNQPQHF. The chain couples TRBV28 to TRBJ1-5; D may be TRBD1 (6 bases). The CDR3 runs 16 residues. Trimming took 2 bases from V and 4 from J, leaving 15 bases between them. CDR1 is MDHEN and CDR2 is SYDVKM in the germline V gene. The variable domain in full, with the rest retrieved from reference TRBV28 and TRBJ1-5, is DVKVTQSSRYLVKRTGEKVFLECVQDMDHENMFWYRQDPGLGLRLIYFSYDVKMKEKGDIPEGYSVSREKKERFSLILESASTNQTSMYLCASSLGQLLSNQPQHFGDGTRLSIL.